This TCR beta chain was recovered during a study of blood T cell repertoires in COVID-19. Assay used: immunoSEQ multiplex PCR; TCRdb lists only in-frame clones, some missing. The table records roughly 120,000 clones, approximately 84% of them present only once. Sequenced: peripheral blood. The clonotype comes from a man in his 70s with acute or convalescent COVID-19.

CDR3 sequence (DNA): TGTGCCAGCAGCTTGGAACGGGATCAGCCCCAGCATTTT. This translates into CASSLERDQPQHF. V and J are TRBV5-6 and TRBJ1-5; D gene ambiguous. V was clipped by 0 bases and J by 5 bases, with 6 bases between them. The germline gives CDR1 SGHDT, CDR2 YYEEEE. The CDR3 totals 13 residues.